A single sample gave rise to the 12 T cell receptor beta chains below, sequenced in a study of technical replicates of blood from four donors. Sequencing used immunoSEQ multiplex PCR; TCRdb keeps in-frame clones, though not all of them. The table records just over 8,000 clones, 85% to 90% of them present only once. The sample taken for sequencing was PBMCs. These receptors all come from a human donor in good health.

The rearrangement uses TRBV25-1 and TRBJ1-1, with 8 bases aligning to TRBD1. Looked up from germline, CDR1 is MGHDK and CDR2 is SYGVNS. The CDR3 has 15 residues. V was pared by 1 base and J by 5 bases, with 6 bases of the junction left unmatched. The CDR3 reads CASSELQGARTEAFF. The CDR3 nucleotides are TGTGCCAGCAGTGAATTGCAGGGGGCGAGAACTGAAGCTTTCTTT.

This chain uses TRBV10-1 with TRBJ2-7; D not resolved. Between the trimmed V and J ends, which lost 3 bases and 0 bases, there was a span of 6 bases. The CDR3 has 13 residues. Germline assignment: CDR1 WNHNN and CDR2 SYGVQD (reference sequence). CDR3 residues: CASSEQYSYEQYF. The CDR3 region has the DNA TGCGCCAGCAGTGAACAGTACTCCTACGAGCAGTACTTC.

This clone showed up just a few times. J is TRBJ2-2 and V is TRBV2; D might be TRBD1 (5 bases). Trimming left V 5 bases short and J 5 bases short, with 21 bases between. This CDR3 has 17 residues. Germline V gene sequence: CDR1 SNHLY, CDR2 FYNNEI. The CDR3 DNA is TGTGCCAGCAGTATTCCTGGACATTTCCGAGAGACCGGGGAGCTGTTTTTT. It codes for CASSIPGHFRETGELFF.

The genes are TRBV29-1 and TRBJ1-5, with D uncertain. Germline CDR1 and CDR2: SQVTM and ANQGSEA. The ends were cut back, 0 bases at V and 4 bases at J, with 4 bases in the middle. The CDR3 consists of 12 residues. The CDR3: CSVEDTNQPQHF. In DNA, the CDR3 is TGCAGCGTTGAAGACACAAATCAGCCCCAGCATTTT.

This clone was observed a single time. This sequence joins TRBV5-6 and TRBJ2-1, with D unclear. Trimming took off 2 bases at V and 9 bases at J, with 15 bases between the two ends. CDR3 length: 14 residues. Germline V gene lookup returns CDR1 SGHDT and CDR2 YYEEEE. The CDR3: CASSFLAPNGEQFF. The CDR3 region has the DNA TGTGCCAGCAGCTTCTTAGCTCCTAACGGTGAGCAGTTCTTC.

This clone was detected only a few times. The V gene is TRBV6-4, the J gene TRBJ2-1; the match to TRBD2 covers 11 bases. The germline CDR1 and CDR2 sequences are MRHNA and SNTAGT. The CDR3 has 18 amino acids. With V trimmed by 3 bases and J by 7 bases, 14 bases remained unmatched. The CDR3 protein is CASSEGTSGGGAGNEQFF. CDR3 sequence (DNA): TGTGCCAGCAGTGAGGGGACTAGCGGAGGCGGGGCGGGAAATGAGCAGTTCTTC.

The chain carries TRBV28 and TRBJ2-7; D gene uncertain. Trimming took 6 bases from V and 2 from J, leaving 5 bases between them. There are 11 residues in the CDR3. CDR1 is MDHEN, CDR2 SYDVKM, per germline. The CDR3: CASRTAYEQYF. DNA for the CDR3: TGTGCCAGCAGAACAGCCTACGAGCAGTACTTC.

This rearrangement joins TRBV18 to TRBJ2-7; 7 positions agree with TRBD1. Germline CDR1 reads KGHSH; CDR2 reads LQKENI. The J segment lost 1 base and the V segment lost 4 bases, leaving 7 bases of the junction unmatched. This CDR3 region has 15 residues. CDR3 in amino acids: CASSLDRVRSYEQYF. CDR3 DNA sequence: TGTGCCAGCTCACTTGACAGGGTAAGGTCCTACGAGCAGTACTTC.

The count of this clone is one. The gene calls are TRBV11-3 and TRBJ2-3; unclear D gene. This CDR3 spans 14 amino acids. V was cut by 3 bases and J by 1 base, with 8 bases left in between. Germline lookup yields CDR1 SGHNT and CDR2 YENEEA. CDR3 amino acids: CASSFHSGTDTQYF. The DNA of the CDR3 is TGTGCCAGCAGCTTCCACTCTGGCACAGATACGCAGTATTTT.

The J gene is TRBJ1-2, the V gene TRBV19, with 7 positions matching TRBD1. The V and J ends lost 4 bases and 6 bases, in that order; junction bases with no gene match: 2. CDR3 length: 12 residues. Germline lookup yields CDR1 LNHDA and CDR2 SQIVND (reference sequence). CDR3 sequence reads: CASSRQGNGYTF. The CDR3 region has the DNA TGTGCCAGTAGTAGACAGGGAAATGGCTACACCTTC.

V gene TRBV5-1 combines with J gene TRBJ2-1; TRBD1 matches 11 bases. From germline, CDR1 is SGHRS and CDR2 YFSETQ. With V trimmed by 0 bases and J by 9 bases, 2 bases remained unmatched. There are 14 residues in the CDR3. Here the CDR3 DNA reads TGCGCCAGCAGCTTGGGGACAGGGGGCGGTGAGCAGTTCTTC. Protein: CASSLGTGGGEQFF.

The chain combines TRBV19 with TRBJ1-2; D is unresolved. This CDR3 contains 12 residues. Trimming left V 6 bases short and J 2 bases short, with 7 bases between. Germline V lookup: CDR1 LNHDA, CDR2 SQIVND (reference sequence). The chain's CDR3 is CASRAQNYGYTF. In DNA, the CDR3 is TGTGCCAGTAGGGCACAGAACTATGGCTACACCTTC.